One T cell receptor (beta chain) is described in this entry. Antigen: not known. One entry per CDR3 protein results from TCRdb running MiXCR on the reads. This table has 500,000 or so distinct CDR3 sequences, about 17% appearing once. Looked up from germline, CDR1 is SGDLS and CDR2 is YYNGEE. The CDR3 contains 14 residues. The germline V and J ends were trimmed by 6 bases and 4 bases, with 16 bases remaining between them. The data were obtained in a study of T cell repertoires in cytomegalovirus infection. On the study more broadly: Through public TCR beta signatures, both CMV infection and matching HLA type were indicated. Findings and limits, study-wide: CMV-specific TCR beta clonotypes restricted by HLA-C dominated the ex vivo response.

The chain links TRBV9 to TRBJ2-5; the D gene is possibly TRBD1 (5 bases). This clonotype was obtained from a human donor in good health (CMV status not recorded). Some clones in this sample may be carry-over from other donors' samples. Sequenced: CD8+ T cells from PBMCs. The CDR3 region has the DNA TGTGCCAGCACCCACGAAGGGGCCGGAGAGACCCAGTACTTC. It encodes CASTHEGAGETQYF.